The clone carrying this T cell receptor beta chain was observed at least ten times. Its cognate antigen is unknown. Unique molecular identifiers were built into the TCRbeta library. Using its own MiXCR run on the PCR reads, TCRdb lists one record per CDR3 protein. The sample includes 15,000 to 20,000 distinct CDR3 sequences, about 4.7% of them seen just once. From germline, CDR1 is SGHTA and CDR2 FQGNSA. J gave up 4 bases and V 5 bases, and 7 bases lay outside the gene matches. The CDR3 is 14 amino acids. This record belongs to a study of T-cell reconstitution after alpha-beta-depleted transplantation in children. Whole-study results and caveats: The origin of alpha-beta T cells about two months after transplant was reportedly several hundred expanded graft clones. From surviving recipient T cells and thymic progenitors came the high day-60 TCRbeta diversity observed in some patients. Hyperexpanded clones declined; after one year, newly produced T cells mostly supplied diversity.

This specimen consisted of PBMCs, obtained before TCRalphabeta/CD19-depleted stem cell transplant. This receptor was obtained from a boy between 10 and 17 years old with acute lymphoblastic leukemia, due to receive a stem cell transplant. The genes are TRBV7-2 and TRBJ1-2, with TRBD1 matching over 7 bases. CDR3 in amino acids: CASSVRQGFYGYTF. The CDR3 DNA sequence: TGTGCCAGCAGCGTTCGACAGGGTTTCTATGGCTACACCTTC.